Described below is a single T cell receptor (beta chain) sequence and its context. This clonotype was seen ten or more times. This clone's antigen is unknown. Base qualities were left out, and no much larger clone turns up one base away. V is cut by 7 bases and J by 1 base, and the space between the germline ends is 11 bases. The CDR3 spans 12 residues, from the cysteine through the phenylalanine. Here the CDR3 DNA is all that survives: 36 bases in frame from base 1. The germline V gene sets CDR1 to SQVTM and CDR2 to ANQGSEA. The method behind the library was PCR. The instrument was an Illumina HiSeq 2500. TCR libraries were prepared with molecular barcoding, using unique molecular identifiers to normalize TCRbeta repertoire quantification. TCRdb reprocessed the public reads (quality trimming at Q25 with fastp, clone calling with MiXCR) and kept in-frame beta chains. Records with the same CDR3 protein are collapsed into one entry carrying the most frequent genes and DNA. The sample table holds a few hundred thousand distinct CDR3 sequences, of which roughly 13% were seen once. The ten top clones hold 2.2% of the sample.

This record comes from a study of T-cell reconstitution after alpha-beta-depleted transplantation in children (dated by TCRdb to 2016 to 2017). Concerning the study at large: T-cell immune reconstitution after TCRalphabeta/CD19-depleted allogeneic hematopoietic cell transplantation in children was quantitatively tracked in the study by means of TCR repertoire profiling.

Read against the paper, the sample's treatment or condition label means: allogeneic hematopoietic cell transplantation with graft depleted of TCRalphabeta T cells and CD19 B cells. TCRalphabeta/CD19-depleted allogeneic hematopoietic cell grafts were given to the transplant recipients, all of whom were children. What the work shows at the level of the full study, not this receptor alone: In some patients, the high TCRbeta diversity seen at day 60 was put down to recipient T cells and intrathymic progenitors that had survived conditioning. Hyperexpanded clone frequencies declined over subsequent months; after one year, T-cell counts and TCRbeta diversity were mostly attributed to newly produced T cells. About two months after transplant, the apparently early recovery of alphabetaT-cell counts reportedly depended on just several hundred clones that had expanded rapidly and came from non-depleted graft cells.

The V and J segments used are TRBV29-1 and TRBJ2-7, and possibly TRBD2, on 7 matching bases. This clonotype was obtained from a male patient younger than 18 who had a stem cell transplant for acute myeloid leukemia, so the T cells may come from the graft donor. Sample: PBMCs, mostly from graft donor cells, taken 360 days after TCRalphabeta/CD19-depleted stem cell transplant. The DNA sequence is TGCAGCGCAGGGGAGGGTTCCTACGAGCAGTACTTC. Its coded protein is CSAGEGSYEQYF.